This entry is about one T cell receptor beta chain. What it binds is unknown. The junction departs from germline at one end; a sequencing error may be responsible. Different DNA sequences within this sample yield the same CDR3. Germline CDR1 is LGHNA and CDR2 is YSLEER. The CDR3 contains 16 residues. This sample stems from a study of cytomegalovirus exposure and HLA in healthy donors. Study conclusions and caveats: Cytomegalovirus association was assigned to 150 to 200 TCR beta chains. As was reported, the HLA-A and HLA-B alleles of most subjects were accurately predicted from TCR beta sequences. Relative to the approximately 700-donor mean, N-insertions were reportedly fewer in an Asian-associated ancestry cluster in a later analysis.

It was with 60 Vbeta and 13 Jbeta primers that the PCR ran. Here immunoSEQ multiplex PCR was the method, and the copy in TCRdb shows in-frame clones only, minus some. The sample holds about 41,000 clones. V and J are TRBV4-3 and TRBJ1-6; 9 nucleotides agree with TRBD1. The sample was PBMCs. The TCR comes from a man aged 25 to 45 in good health and CMV-seronegative. Here the CDR3 DNA reads TGCGCCAGCAGCCAGACTACCGGGACAGGGAGTTCACCCCTACACTTT. This gives the protein CASSQTTGTGSSPLHF.